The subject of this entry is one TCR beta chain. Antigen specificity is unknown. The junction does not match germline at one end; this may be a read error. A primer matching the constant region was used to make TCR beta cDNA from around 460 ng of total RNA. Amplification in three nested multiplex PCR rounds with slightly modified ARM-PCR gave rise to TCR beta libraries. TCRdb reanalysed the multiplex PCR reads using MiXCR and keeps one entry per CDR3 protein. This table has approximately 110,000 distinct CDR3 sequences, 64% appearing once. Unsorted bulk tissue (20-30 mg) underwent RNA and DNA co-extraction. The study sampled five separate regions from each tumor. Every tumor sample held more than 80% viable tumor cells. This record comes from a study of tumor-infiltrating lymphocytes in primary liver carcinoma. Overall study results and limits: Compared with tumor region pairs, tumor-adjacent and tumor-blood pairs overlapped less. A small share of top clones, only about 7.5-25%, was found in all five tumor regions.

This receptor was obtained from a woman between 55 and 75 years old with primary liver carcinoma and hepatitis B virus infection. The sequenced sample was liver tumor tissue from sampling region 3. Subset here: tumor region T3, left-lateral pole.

In DNA form, the CDR3 reads TGTGCCAGCAGCTTTTTTGAGGCAGCGAACAGTGAAGCTCTCTTT. Translation: CASSFFEAANSEALF. The chain joins TRBV11-1 to TRBJ1-1; D is undetermined. The CDR3 spans 15 residues. In germline, CDR1 is SGHAT, CDR2 FQDESV (reference sequence). Filled out from reference TRBV11-1 and TRBJ1-1, the complete variable domain reads EAEVAQSPRYKITEKSQAVAFWCDPISGHATLYWYRQILGQGPELLVQFQDESVVDDSQLPKDRFSAERLKGVDSTLKIQPAELGDSAMYLCASSFFEAANSEALFGQGTRLTVV.